Included here is one TCR beta chain sequence, with context. What it binds is not known. The sample belongs to a study of shared clonotypes between healthy human individuals. Findings and limits, study-wide: Sorted-subset samples were not fully sequenced, rarefaction indicated.

In the original workflow: Quality scores were absent from the junction-only immunoSEQ sequences, so filtering differed. Produced via immunoSEQ multiplex PCR; TCRdb's table is partial and in-frame only. V, J and clone size were drawn from that table, and D and trimming were deduced from the DNA. The sample contains 2,500,000 or so clones, roughly 90% of which appear only once. The germline gives CDR1 LNHDA, CDR2 SQIVND (reference sequence). V was clipped by 6 bases and J by 10 bases; unmatched bases: 5. This CDR3 has 12 amino acids. Sequencing was performed on naive CD4+ T cells from PBMCs. Described subset: CD45RA+ positively selected. The source of this sequence is a man younger than 35 in good health. Some clones in this sample may be carry-over from other donors' samples. The rearrangement uses TRBV19 and TRBJ2-7; 11 bases fit TRBD1. The chain's CDR3 is CASRRTGGDQYF. For the CDR3, the DNA is TGTGCCAGTAGGCGGACAGGGGGCGATCAGTACTTC. Combining the CDR3 with reference TRBV19 and TRBJ2-7 gives the whole variable domain DGGITQSPKYLFRKEGQNVTLSCEQNLNHDAMYWYRQDPGQGLRLIYYSQIVNDFQKGDIAEGYSVSREKKESFPLTVTSAQKNPTAFYLCASRRTGGDQYFGPGTRLTVT.